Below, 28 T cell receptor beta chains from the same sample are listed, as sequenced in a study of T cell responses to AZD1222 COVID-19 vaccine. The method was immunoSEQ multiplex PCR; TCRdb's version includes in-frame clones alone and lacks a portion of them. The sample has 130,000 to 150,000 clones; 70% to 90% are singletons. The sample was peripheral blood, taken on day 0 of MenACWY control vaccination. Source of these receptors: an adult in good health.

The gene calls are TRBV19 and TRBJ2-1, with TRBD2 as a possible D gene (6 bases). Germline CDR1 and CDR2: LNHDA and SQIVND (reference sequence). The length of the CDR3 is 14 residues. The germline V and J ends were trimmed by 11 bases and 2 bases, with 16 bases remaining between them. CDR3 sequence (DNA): TGTGCCGGGGCCGGGTGGACTACCTACAATGAGCAGTTCTTC. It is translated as CAGAGWTTYNEQFF.

The CDR3, as DNA: TGTGCCAGCTCACCACGTACCGGGACGCAAGAGACCCAGTACTTC. Its protein product is CASSPRTGTQETQYF. This chain uses TRBV18 with TRBJ2-5; D tentatively fits TRBD1 or TRBD2 (5 bases each). CDR1 is KGHSH and CDR2 is LQKENI in the germline V gene. V was shortened by 1 base and J by 2 bases, with 11 bases between the two germline ends. The CDR3 is made up of 15 amino acids.

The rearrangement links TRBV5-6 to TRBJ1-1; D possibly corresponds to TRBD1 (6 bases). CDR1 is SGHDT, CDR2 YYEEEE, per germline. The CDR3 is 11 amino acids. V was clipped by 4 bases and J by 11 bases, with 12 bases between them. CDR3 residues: CASSMGQMAFF. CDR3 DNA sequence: TGTGCCAGCAGCATGGGACAAATGGCTTTCTTT.

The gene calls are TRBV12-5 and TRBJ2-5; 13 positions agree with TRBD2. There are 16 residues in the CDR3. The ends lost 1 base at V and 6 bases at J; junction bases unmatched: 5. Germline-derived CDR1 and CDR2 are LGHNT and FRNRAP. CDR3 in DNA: TGTGCTAGTGGTTTGGATACTAGCGGGGGGGCCAAGACCCAGTACTTC. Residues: CASGLDTSGGAKTQYF.

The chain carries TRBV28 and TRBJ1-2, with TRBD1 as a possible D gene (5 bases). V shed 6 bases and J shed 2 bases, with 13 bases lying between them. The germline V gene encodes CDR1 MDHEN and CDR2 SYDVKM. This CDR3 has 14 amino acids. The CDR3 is CASSENRRNYGYTF. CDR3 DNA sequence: TGTGCCAGCAGCGAAAACAGGAGGAACTATGGCTACACCTTC.

This chain's CDR3 is CASSPNGKETQYF. CDR3 nucleotide sequence: TGCGCCAGCAGTCCGAATGGCAAAGAGACCCAGTACTTC. The V call is TRBV5-1, the J call TRBJ2-5, with D unresolved. The CDR3 runs 13 residues. The germline V gene encodes CDR1 SGHRS and CDR2 YFSETQ. With 5 bases removed from V and 3 bases from J, the gap between germline ends came to 11 bases.

The CDR3 region has the DNA TGTGCCAGCAGCTCGGGGAGGAATCAGCCCCAGCATTTT. Its translation is CASSSGRNQPQHF. The rearrangement joins TRBV5-6 to TRBJ1-5, with no clear D. The germline V gene has CDR1 SGHDT and CDR2 YYEEEE. This CDR3 is built from 13 residues. The germline V and J ends were trimmed by 3 bases and 4 bases, with 8 bases remaining between them.

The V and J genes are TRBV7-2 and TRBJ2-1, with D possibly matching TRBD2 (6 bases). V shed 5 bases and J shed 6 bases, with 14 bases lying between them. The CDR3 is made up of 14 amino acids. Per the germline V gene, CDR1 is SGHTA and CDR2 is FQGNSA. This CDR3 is CASSELLAFNEQFF. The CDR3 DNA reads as TGTGCCAGCAGCGAGTTACTAGCTTTCAATGAGCAGTTCTTC. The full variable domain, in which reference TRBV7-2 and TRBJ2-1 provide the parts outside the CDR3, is GAGVSQSPSNKVTEKGKDVELRCDPISGHTALYWYRQSLGQGLEFLIYFQGNSAPDKSGLPSDRFSAERTGGSVSTLTIQRTQQEDSAVYLCASSELLAFNEQFFGPGTRLTVL.

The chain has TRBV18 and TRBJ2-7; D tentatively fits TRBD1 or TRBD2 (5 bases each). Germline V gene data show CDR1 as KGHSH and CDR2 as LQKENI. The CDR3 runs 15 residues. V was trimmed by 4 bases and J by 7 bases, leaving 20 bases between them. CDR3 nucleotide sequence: TGTGCCAGCTCACTAGGGACGGATTTCATGGGGGAGCAGTACTTC. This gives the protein CASSLGTDFMGEQYF.

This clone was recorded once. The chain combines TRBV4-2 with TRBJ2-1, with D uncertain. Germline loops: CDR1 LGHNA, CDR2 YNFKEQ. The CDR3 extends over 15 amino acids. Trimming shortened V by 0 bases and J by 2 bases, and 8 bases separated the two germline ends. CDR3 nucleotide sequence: TGTGCCAGCAGCCAAGAATGGGCGACCTACAATGAGCAGTTCTTC. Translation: CASSQEWATYNEQFF.

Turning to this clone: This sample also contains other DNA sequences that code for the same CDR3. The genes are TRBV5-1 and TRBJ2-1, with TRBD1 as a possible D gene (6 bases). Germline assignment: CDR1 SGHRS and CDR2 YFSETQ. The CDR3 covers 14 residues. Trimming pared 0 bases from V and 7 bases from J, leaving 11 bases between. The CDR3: CASSLAGQGNEQFF. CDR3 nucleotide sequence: TGCGCCAGCAGCTTGGCCGGGCAGGGGAATGAGCAGTTCTTC.

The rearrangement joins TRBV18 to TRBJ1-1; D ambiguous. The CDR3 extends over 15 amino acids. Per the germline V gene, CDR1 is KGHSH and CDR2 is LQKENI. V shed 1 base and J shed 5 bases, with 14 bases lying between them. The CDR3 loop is CASSPQGPGFTEAFF. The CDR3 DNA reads TGTGCCAGCTCACCACAGGGCCCCGGGTTTACTGAAGCTTTCTTT.

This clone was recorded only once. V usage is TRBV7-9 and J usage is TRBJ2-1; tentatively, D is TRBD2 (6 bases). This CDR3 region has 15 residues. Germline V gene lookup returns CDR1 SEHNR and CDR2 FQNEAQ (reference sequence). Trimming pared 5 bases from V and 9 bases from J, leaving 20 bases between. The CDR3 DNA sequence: TGTGCCAGCAGCCTTTCATGGAGGGTTTTGGGTGAGCAGTTCTTC. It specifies CASSLSWRVLGEQFF.

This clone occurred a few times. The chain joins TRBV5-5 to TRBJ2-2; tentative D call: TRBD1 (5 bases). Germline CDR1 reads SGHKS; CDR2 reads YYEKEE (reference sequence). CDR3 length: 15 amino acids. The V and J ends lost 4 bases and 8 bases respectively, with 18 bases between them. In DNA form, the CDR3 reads TGTGCCAGCAGCCCCATACGTCAGGGTTCGGGGGAGCTGTTTTTT. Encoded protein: CASSPIRQGSGELFF. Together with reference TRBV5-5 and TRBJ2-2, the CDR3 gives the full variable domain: DAGVTQSPTHLIKTRGQQVTLRCSPISGHKSVSWYQQVLGQGPQFIFQYYEKEERGRGNFPDRFSARQFPNYSSELNVNALLLGDSALYLCASSPIRQGSGELFFGEGSRLTVL.

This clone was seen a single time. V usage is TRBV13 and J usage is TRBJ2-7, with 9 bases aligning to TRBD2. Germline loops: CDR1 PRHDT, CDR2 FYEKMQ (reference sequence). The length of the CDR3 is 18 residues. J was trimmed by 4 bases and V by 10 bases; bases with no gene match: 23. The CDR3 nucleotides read TGTGCCACCACCGGACCAACTGGACTAGCGATGCCCCAGTACGAGCAGTACTTC. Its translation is CATTGPTGLAMPQYEQYF.

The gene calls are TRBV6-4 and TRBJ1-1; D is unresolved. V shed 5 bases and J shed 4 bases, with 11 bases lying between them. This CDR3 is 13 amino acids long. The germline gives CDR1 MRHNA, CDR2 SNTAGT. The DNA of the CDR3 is TGTGCCAGCAGTAAAGATCGGGGCACTGAAGCTTTCTTT. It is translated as CASSKDRGTEAFF.

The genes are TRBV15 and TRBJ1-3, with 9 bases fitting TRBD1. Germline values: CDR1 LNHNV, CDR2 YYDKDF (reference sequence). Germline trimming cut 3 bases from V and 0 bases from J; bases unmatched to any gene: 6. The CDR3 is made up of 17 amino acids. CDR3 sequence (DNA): TGTGCCACCAGCAGCAGACAGGGGGTTCTCTCTGGAAACACCATATATTTT. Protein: CATSSRQGVLSGNTIYF.

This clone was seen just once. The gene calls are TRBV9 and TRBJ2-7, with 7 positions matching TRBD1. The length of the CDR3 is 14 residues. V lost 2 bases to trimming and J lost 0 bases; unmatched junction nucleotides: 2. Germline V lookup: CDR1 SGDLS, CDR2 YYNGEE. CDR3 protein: CASSVRDSSYEQYF. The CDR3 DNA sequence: TGTGCCAGCAGCGTCCGGGACAGCTCCTACGAGCAGTACTTC.

CDR3 sequence: CASSYVGGQETQYF. In DNA form, the CDR3 reads TGTGCCAGCAGTTACGTTGGGGGCCAAGAGACCCAGTACTTC. This rearrangement joins TRBV6-5 to TRBJ2-5; either TRBD1 or TRBD2 may supply D (5 bases each). Trimming removed 2 bases at V and 1 base at J, with 8 bases between. The CDR3 loop spans 14 amino acids. The germline V gene has CDR1 MNHEY and CDR2 SVGAGI.

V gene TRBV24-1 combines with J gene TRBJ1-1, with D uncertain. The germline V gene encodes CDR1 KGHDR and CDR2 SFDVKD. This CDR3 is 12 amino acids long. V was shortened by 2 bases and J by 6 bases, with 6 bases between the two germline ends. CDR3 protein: CATSDSPPEAFF. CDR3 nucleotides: TGTGCCACCAGTGATTCCCCGCCTGAAGCTTTCTTT.

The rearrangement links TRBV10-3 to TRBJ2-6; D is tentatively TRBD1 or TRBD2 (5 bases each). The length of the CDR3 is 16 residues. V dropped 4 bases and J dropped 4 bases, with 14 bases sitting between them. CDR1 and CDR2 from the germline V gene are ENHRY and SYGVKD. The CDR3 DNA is TGTGCCATCAGTGGTCAGGGAGCCTCCGGGGCCAACGTCCTGACTTTC. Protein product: CAISGQGASGANVLTF.

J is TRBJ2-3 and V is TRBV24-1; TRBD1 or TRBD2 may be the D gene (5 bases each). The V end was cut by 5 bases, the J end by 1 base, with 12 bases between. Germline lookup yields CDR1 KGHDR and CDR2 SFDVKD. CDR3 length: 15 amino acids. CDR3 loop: CATSVGDGGTDTQYF. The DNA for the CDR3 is TGTGCCACCAGTGTAGGGGACGGTGGCACAGATACGCAGTATTTT.

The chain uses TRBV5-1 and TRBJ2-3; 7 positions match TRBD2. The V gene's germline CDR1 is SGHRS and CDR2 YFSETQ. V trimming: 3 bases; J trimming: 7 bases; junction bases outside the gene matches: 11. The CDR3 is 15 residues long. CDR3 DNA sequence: TGCGCCAGCAGCTACGCTAGCGGACCCCGGAATACGCAGTATTTT. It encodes CASSYASGPRNTQYF.

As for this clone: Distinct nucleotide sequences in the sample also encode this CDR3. The CDR3 region is CASSPLNTEAFF. CDR3 DNA sequence: TGTGCCAGCTCACCTCTGAACACTGAAGCTTTCTTT. This chain uses TRBV18 with TRBJ1-1; no reliable D call. Deletions cut 3 bases from V and 0 bases from J, with 2 bases between. CDR1 and CDR2 from the germline V gene are KGHSH and LQKENI. The CDR3 contains 12 residues.

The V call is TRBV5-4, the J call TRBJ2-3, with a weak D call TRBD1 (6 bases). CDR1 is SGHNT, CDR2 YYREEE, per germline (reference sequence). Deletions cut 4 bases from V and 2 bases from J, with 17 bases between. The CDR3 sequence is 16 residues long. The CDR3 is CASSLENAGDTDTQYF. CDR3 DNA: TGTGCCAGCAGCCTCGAAAACGCAGGGGACACAGATACGCAGTATTTT. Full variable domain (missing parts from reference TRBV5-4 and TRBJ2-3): ETGVTQSPTHLIKTRGQQVTLRCSSQSGHNTVSWYQQALGQGPQFIFQYYREEENGRGNFPPRFSGLQFPNYSSELNVNALELDDSALYLCASSLENAGDTDTQYFGPGTRLTVL.

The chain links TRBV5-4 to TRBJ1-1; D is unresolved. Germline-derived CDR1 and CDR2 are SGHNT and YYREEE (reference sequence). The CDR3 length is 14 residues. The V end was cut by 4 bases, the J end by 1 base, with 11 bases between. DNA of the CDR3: TGTGCCAGCAGCAGTTTTAAGGGGAACACTGAAGCTTTCTTT. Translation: CASSSFKGNTEAFF.

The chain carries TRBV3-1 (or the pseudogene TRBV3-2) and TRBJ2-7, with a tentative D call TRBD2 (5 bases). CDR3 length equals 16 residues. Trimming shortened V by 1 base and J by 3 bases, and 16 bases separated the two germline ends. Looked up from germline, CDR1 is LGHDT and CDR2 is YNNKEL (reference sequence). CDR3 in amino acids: CASSQGFLSGSYEQYF. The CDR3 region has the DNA TGTGCCAGCAGCCAAGGGTTCCTGAGCGGAAGCTACGAGCAGTACTTC.

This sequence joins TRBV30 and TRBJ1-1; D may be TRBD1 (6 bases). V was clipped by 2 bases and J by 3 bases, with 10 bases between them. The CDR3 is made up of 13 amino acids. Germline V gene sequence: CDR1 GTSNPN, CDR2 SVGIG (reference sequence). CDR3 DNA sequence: TGTGCCTGGAGTTCCAGGGGATACACTGAAGCTTTCTTT. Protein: CAWSSRGYTEAFF.